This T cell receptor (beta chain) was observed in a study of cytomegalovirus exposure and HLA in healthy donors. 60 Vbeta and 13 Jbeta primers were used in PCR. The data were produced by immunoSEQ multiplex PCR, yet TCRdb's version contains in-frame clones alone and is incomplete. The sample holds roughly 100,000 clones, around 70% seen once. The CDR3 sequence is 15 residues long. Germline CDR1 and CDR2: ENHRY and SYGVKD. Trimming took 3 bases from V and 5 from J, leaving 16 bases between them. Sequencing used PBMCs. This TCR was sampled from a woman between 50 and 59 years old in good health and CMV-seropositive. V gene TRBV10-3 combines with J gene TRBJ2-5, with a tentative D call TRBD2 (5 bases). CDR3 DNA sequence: TGTGCCATCAGTGATTTTGAGGGAGCCGCCGAGACCCAGTACTTC. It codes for CAISDFEGAAETQYF.